This T cell receptor (beta chain) comes out of a study of blood T cell repertoires in COVID-19. The repertoire was sequenced with immunoSEQ multiplex PCR; TCRdb's copy has only in-frame clones and lacks some. The data show 84,000 or so clones, about 92% seen once. After removal of 4 bases from V and 0 bases from J, the junction contained 9 bases not matched to a gene. CDR3 length equals 18 residues. Germline CDR1 is SGHDT and CDR2 is YYEEEE. This rearrangement joins TRBV5-6 to TRBJ2-3; 12 bases are a match to TRBD2. The sample consisted of peripheral blood. The TCR sequence derives from a woman aged 55-75 years with active COVID-19. The CDR3 reads CASSTRTSGVRSTDTQYF. The CDR3 nucleotides read TGTGCCAGCAGCACACGGACTAGCGGGGTAAGAAGCACAGATACGCAGTATTTT.